The 5 T cell receptor beta chains reported below all come from one sample, sequenced in a study of cytotoxic CD8 clonotypes in ibrutinib-treated CLL. Using immunoSEQ multiplex PCR, the repertoire was profiled, and TCRdb retains in-frame clones only, with some absent. The sample carries tens of thousands of clones, about 65% recorded once. The source was PBMCs, collected after 12 months of ibrutinib treatment. The receptors derive from a human donor with chronic lymphocytic leukemia.

CDR3 region: CASSRMSNEQYF. In DNA form, the CDR3 reads TGTGCCAGCAGCCGGATGTCTAACGAGCAGTACTTC. This chain uses TRBV7-9 with TRBJ2-7, with D unclear. Trimming took 5 bases from V and 5 from J, leaving 10 bases between them. The CDR3 totals 12 residues. CDR1 is SEHNR and CDR2 is FQNEAQ in the germline V gene (reference sequence).

The chain recombines TRBV9 with TRBJ2-5; D may be TRBD1 or TRBD2 (7 bases each). CDR1 and CDR2 from the germline V gene are SGDLS and YYNGEE. Trimming left V 4 bases short and J 5 bases short, with 18 bases between. This CDR3 contains 15 residues. In DNA form, the CDR3 reads TGTGCCAGCAGCTTGCGCACAGGGGAGGGTGAGACCCAGTACTTC. This encodes CASSLRTGEGETQYF.

The chain has TRBV6-6 and TRBJ2-1; D not certain. Germline CDR1 is MNHNY and CDR2 is SVGAGI (reference sequence). Trimming left V 6 bases short and J 6 bases short, with 9 bases between. The CDR3 spans 12 residues. The CDR3 nucleotides are TGTGCCAGCAGCCATACGGGCAATGAGCAGTTCTTC. It translates to CASSHTGNEQFF.

The chain uses TRBV11-2 and TRBJ2-7; D perhaps matches TRBD2 (6 bases). The CDR3 length is 14 residues. Germline values: CDR1 SGHAT, CDR2 FQNNGV. The germline V and J ends were trimmed by 1 base and 3 bases, with 10 bases remaining between them. The CDR3 loop is CASSLGGLIYEQYF. DNA of the CDR3: TGTGCCAGCAGCTTAGGGGGACTGATCTACGAGCAGTACTTC. Based on the CDR3 plus reference TRBV11-2 and TRBJ2-7, the full variable domain is EAGVAQSPRYKIIEKRQSVAFWCNPISGHATLYWYQQILGQGPKLLIQFQNNGVVDDSQLPKDRFSAERLKGVDSTLKIQPAKLEDSAVYLCASSLGGLIYEQYFGPGTRLTVT.

This clone was seen once. J is TRBJ1-5 and V is TRBV6-5; possibly TRBD1 for D (5 bases). Germline CDR1 MNHEY, CDR2 SVGAGI. There are 14 residues in the CDR3. The V end lost 0 bases, the J end lost 7 bases, and 10 bases lay between the germline ends. CDR3 DNA: TGTGCCAGCAGTTACTCGACGGGGGTCCAGCCCCAGCATTTT. Protein sequence: CASSYSTGVQPQHF.